This T cell receptor (beta chain) stems from a study of blood T cells in healthy people across ages. At least ten counts were recorded for this clonotype. A second PCR of about 7 to 12 cycles used a sample-barcoded 5' primer and a J-beta primer mix. TCRdb fed the 5' RACE reads into MiXCR, producing one record per CDR3 protein. The sample holds approximately 810,000 distinct CDR3 sequences, about 30% seen once. CDR3 length: 15 residues. Germline-derived CDR1 and CDR2 are LGHDT and YNNKEL (reference sequence). V lost 1 base to trimming and J lost 3 bases, with 13 bases between them. The chain is built from TRBV3-1 and TRBJ2-7; D call uncertain. The sequence derives from a woman of 80 years or more in good health. Sequencing used blood. Here the CDR3 DNA reads TGTGCCAGCAGCCAAGTTAGCAGTCCCTACTACGAGCAGTACTTC. Protein product: CASSQVSSPYYEQYF.